This T cell receptor (beta chain) was sequenced in a study of untreated major depressive disorder (dated by TCRdb to the late 2010s). Some background on the complete study: In this cross-sectional case-control comparison, antidepressant-free major depressive disorder patients and individually matched non-depressed controls were compared on T cell phenotype and TCR repertoire. Sequencing followed up flow-cytometry Vbeta 5.1, Vbeta 11 and Vbeta 22 usage differences observed in the whole cohort. Overall study results and their limits: In CD4+ T cells, sequencing confirmed that depressed patients used TRBV05-01 (Vbeta 5.1) more than controls did, with a one-tailed test giving p = 0.040. Because of the strict matching and exclusion criteria, the study sample was comparatively small, which limits how generalizable the findings are. In the sequencing data, TRBV25-01 and TRBV02-01 usage matched the flow-cytometry pattern but was not statistically significant. For the sequencing comparisons, one-tailed planned tests were applied to only three preselected Vbeta families. In every sequenced subject, all of the top five TRBV05-01 clones were private clones.

The Qiagen DNeasy Blood and Tissue Kit was used to extract total genomic DNA from the purified CD4+ T cells. Following immunoSEQ immunosequencing protocols, the TCRbeta CDR3 region, as defined by IMGT, was amplified and sequenced. The authors' analysis ran thus. The immunoSEQ service preprocessed the raw sequence data to correct PCR and sequencing errors. After being loaded into the immunoSEQ Analyzer, the data underwent further analysis with VDJtools v1.0.7. The paired Wilcoxon signed-rank test was applied to assess differences between patients and controls. TCRdb obtained this table from immuneACCESS and retained in-frame rearrangements with V and J assigned. These tables miss some clones; where compared with another copy, unresolved V genes account for less than half of the shortfall, and the remainder is unexplained. That table is the source of V, J and clone size, and D and trimming were worked out from the DNA. The sample data list about 19,000 clones, and over 75% of these were observed just once. About 0.8% of the sample is taken by the ten largest.

Every depressed patient was matched in pairs with a non-depressed control on sex, age, current smoking status and body mass index. European descent was reported for all participants. Controls had no current or lifetime mood disorder and scored 5 or less on the Quick Inventory of Depressive Symptoms-Self Report. Major medical conditions, Axis I/II comorbidities, regular medication or illicit drug use, and drinking over 100 g alcohol a week were all grounds for excluding any participant. Roughly 31 ml of peripheral blood was collected from each participant into EDTA tubes. CD4+ T cells were purified from thawed PBMCs by magnetic negative selection with the BD IMag Human CD4 T Lymphocyte Enrichment Set. The CD4+ enrichment method typically yielded around 95% purity as confirmed by flow cytometry. A subgroup of a few case-control pairs, selected blind to chemokine receptor expression and flow-cytometric repertoire skewing results, was subjected to TCRbeta sequencing. All blood samples were drawn in the morning at 8:00 a.m., and PBMCs were separated by Ficoll-Hypaque gradient centrifugation. PBMCs were cryopreserved by gradual cooling to -80°C and stored in liquid nitrogen until assayed.

From cysteine to phenylalanine, the CDR3 is 12 amino acids long. Only the CDR3 region is kept as DNA, spanning 36 bases read in frame from base 1. CDR1 SGHAT and CDR2 FQNNGV were looked up in the germline V gene. The germline ends are 16 bases apart after V is trimmed by 4 bases and J by 12 bases. This clone was seen just once. Its antigen specificity is not known. Within one base of it there is no much larger clone, and no base qualities were kept. Sequenced: CD4+ T cells from PBMCs. The TCR was taken from a woman aged 25 to 45 in good health. The V and J segments used are TRBV11-2 and TRBJ2-7; the D gene remains uncertain. The nucleotide sequence reads TGTGCCAGCAGCTCTCTACTTTTGGGAATGTACTTC. Translated, it reads CASSSLLLGMYF.